Sequencing of this T cell receptor (beta chain) was carried out in a study of blood T cell repertoires in COVID-19. The overall study: Both acute and convalescent COVID-19 samples were obtained from the United States, Italy and Spain. PBMCs, B-cell-depleted T cells, or T cells provided the cDNA or gDNA that made up the material.

The V gene's germline CDR1 is SGHTA and CDR2 FQGNSA. Trimming removed 7 bases from V and 9 bases from J; junction bases left unmatched: 11. The CDR3 sequence is 14 residues long. As handled by the study authors: From reference gene primer amplification, estimates of nucleated cell counts were derived. Some clones are missing from TCRdb's copy, which holds only in-frame ones; the method was immunoSEQ multiplex PCR. The V and J calls and clone size were taken over from that table, and D and trimming were inferred from the DNA. The sample shows some 150,000 clones, approximately 86% of them seen only once. The Seattle site enrolled patients during active infection and followed them longitudinally.

The material sequenced was peripheral blood. This sequence originates from a man aged 55 to 70 with COVID-19, enrolled during active disease. The chain is built from TRBV7-2 and TRBJ2-1; TRBD1 matches at 8 bases. CDR3 amino acids: CASTPDRGASEQFF. The CDR3 DNA reads as TGTGCCAGCACCCCAGACAGGGGTGCGAGTGAGCAGTTCTTC.